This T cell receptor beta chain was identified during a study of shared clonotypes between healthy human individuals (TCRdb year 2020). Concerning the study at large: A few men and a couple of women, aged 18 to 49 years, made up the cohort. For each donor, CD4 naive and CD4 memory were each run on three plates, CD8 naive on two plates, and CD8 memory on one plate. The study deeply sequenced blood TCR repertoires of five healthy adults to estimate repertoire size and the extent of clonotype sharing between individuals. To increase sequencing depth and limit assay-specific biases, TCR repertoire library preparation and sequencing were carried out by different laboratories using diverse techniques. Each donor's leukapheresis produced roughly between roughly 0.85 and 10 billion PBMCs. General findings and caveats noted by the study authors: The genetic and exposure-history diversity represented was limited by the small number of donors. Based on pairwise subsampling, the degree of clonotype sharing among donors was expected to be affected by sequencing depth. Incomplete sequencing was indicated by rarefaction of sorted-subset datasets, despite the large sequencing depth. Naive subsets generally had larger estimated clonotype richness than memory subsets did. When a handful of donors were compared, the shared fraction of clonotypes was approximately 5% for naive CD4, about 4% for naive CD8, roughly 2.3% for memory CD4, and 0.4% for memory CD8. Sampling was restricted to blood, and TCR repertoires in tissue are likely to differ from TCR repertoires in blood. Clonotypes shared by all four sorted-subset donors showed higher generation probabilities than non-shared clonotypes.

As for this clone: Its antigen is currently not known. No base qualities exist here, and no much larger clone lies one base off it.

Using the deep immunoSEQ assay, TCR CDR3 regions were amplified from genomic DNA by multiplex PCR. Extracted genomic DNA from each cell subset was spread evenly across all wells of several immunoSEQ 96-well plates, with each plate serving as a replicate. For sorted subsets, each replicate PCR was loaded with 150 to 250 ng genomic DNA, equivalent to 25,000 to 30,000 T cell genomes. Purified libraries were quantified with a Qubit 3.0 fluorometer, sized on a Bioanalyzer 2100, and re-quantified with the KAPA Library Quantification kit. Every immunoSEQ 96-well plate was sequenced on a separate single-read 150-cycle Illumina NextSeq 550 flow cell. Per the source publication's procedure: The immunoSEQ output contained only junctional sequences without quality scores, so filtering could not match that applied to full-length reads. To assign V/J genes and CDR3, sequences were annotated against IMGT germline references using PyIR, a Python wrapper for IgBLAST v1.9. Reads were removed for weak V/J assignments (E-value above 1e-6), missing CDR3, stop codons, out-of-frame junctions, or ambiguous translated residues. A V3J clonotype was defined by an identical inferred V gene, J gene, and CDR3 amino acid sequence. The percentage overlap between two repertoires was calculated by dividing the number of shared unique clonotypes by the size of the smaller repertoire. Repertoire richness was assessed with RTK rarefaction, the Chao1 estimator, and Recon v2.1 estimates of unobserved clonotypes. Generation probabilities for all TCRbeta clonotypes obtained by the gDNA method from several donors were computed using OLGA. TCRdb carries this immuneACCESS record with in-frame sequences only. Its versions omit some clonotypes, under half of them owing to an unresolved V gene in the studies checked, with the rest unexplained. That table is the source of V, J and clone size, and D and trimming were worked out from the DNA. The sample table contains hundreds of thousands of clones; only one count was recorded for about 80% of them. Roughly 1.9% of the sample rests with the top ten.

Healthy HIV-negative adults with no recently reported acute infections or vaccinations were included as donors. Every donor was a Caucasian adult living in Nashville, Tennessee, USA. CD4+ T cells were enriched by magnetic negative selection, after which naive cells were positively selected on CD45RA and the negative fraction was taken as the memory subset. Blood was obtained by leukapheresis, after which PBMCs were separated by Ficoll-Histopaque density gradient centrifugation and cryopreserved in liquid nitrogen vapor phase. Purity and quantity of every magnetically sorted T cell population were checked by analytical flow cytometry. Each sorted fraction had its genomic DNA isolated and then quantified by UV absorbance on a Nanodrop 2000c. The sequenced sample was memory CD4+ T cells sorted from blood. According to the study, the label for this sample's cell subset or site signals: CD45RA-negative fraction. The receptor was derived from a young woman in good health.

CDR3 sequence: CASRGGRGVPGANVLTF. The sequenced DNA is TGTGCCAGCAGGGGCGGCAGAGGGGTCCCTGGGGCCAACGTCCTGACTTTC. The chain employs TRBV11-2 and TRBJ2-6, with a tentative D call of TRBD1 or TRBD2, each matching 5 bases. The CDR3 measures 17 amino acids from cysteine to phenylalanine. Only the CDR3 part of the read is kept: 51 bases, read in frame from the first base. The germline V gene gives CDR1 as SGHAT and CDR2 as FQNNGV. The junction shows trimming of 6 bases on V and 2 bases on J, plus 17 bases between the germline ends.